This T cell receptor beta chain stems from a study of OX40 agonist ivuxolimab in advanced cancers. Study in general: Averaging roughly 60 years in age, with a range of roughly 20 to 79, the cohort was approximately 84% male.

Study conclusions and caveats: Researchers did not determine the expanded peripheral T cells' antigen specificity. At 0.1 to 3.0 mg/kg, CD4+ and CD8+ blood T cells expanded clonally by week 6. The study found that CD8+ T cells averaged more expanded clones than CD4+.

Repertoires were generated with immunoSEQ multiplex PCR, while TCRdb's copy carries only in-frame clones and drops some. The repertoire holds nearly 60,000 clones, with around 90% as singletons. A word on this clone: The antigen is not known.

This CDR3 has 13 amino acids. The V end lost 1 base, the J end lost 0 bases, and 2 bases lay between the germline ends. Germline V lookup: CDR1 MDHEN, CDR2 SYDVKM. This TCR was sampled from an adult with an advanced solid tumor such as melanoma, head and neck, liver or kidney cancer. The V call is TRBV28, the J call TRBJ2-3; D is unclear. The input for sequencing was CD4+ or CD8+ T cells sorted from blood, taken in a trial of the OX40 agonist ivuxolimab. The CDR3 DNA sequence: TGTGCCAGCAGTTTATCTAGCACAGATACGCAGTATTTT. Amino acid sequence: CASSLSSTDTQYF.